This TCR beta chain was captured by sequencing in a study of siplizumab effects on memory and regulatory T cells. Study results and caveats: Proliferating CD4+ or CD8+ clones, roughly 80-97% of them, lacked an assignable naive or memory phenotype. Suppression by proliferating Tregs derived from siplizumab cultures was not verified. Naive T cells seemed more diverse than memory cells and seemed major alloresponse contributors.

About this clone: What it binds is not known.

Trimming stripped 0 bases from V and 7 bases from J, with 16 bases between. The CDR3 loop spans 15 amino acids. Per the germline V gene, CDR1 is LGHNA and CDR2 is YNFKEQ. Measured with immunoSEQ multiplex PCR; TCRdb has only the in-frame clones, and not every one. The sample carries tens of thousands of clones, 90% to 95% recorded once. The material sequenced was non-Treg CD4+ T cells sorted from blood. The receptor was derived from a human donor in good health. The chain is built from TRBV4-2 and TRBJ2-7, with D possibly called TRBD1 or TRBD2 (5 bases each). As DNA, the CDR3 is TGTGCCAGCAGCCAAGAAGAACTAGTGCCAGGGGAGCAGTACTTC. Translated, it gives CASSQEELVPGEQYF.